Listed below are T cell receptor beta chains from one sample, sequenced in a study of blood T cell repertoires in COVID-19. Some clones are missing from TCRdb's copy, which holds only in-frame ones; the method was immunoSEQ multiplex PCR. Of 210,000 or so clones listed, about nine tenths are singletons. Material: peripheral blood. These receptors originate from a man aged 30 to 39 with COVID-19, enrolled during active disease. Both conserved end residues are part of each CDR3. Fields, in order: CDR3 protein, CDR3 DNA, clone size, D gene, V gene, J gene. A D gene is named only where the DNA matches it firmly. Clone size is shown for a subset of rows, as once, few, many or a class of expanded clone.

CASGLHRTGGGEKLFF	TGTGCTAGTGGTTTGCACCGGACAGGGGGTGGGGAAAAACTGTTTTTT	few	TRBD1	TRBV12-5	TRBJ1-4
CASSLAPSAGISYNEQFF	TGCGCCAGCAGCTTGGCCCCCTCCGCGGGCATCTCCTACAATGAGCAGTTCTTC	-	-	TRBV5-1	TRBJ2-1
CASGGGWTSGSYEQYF	TGCGCCAGCGGGGGCGGTTGGACTAGCGGGTCCTACGAGCAGTACTTC	-	TRBD2	TRBV10-2	TRBJ2-7
CASEWGAEAFF	TGTGCCAGTGAATGGGGGGCTGAAGCTTTCTTT	once	-	TRBV19	TRBJ1-1
CASSQDRLAGNYNEQFF	TGCGCCAGCAGCCAAGATCGATTAGCGGGGAATTACAATGAGCAGTTCTTC	few	TRBD2	TRBV4-1	TRBJ2-1
CASSFPNGLAESSYNEQFF	TGTGCCAGCAGTTTCCCCAACGGGCTAGCGGAGAGCTCCTACAATGAGCAGTTCTTC	-	TRBD2	TRBV28	TRBJ2-1
CASSSQGPGNNYGYTF	TGTGCCAGCAGCTCCCAGGGCCCAGGGAATAACTATGGCTACACCTTC	-	-	TRBV7-2	TRBJ1-2
CASSHTGGDTEAFF	TGTGCCAGCAGTCATACAGGGGGCGACACTGAAGCTTTCTTT	-	TRBD1	TRBV6-6	TRBJ1-1
CASSKQQNTEAFF	TGTGCCAGCAGTAAACAGCAGAACACTGAAGCTTTCTTT	-	-	TRBV7-6	TRBJ1-1
CASSSSVAFTGELFF	TGTGCCAGCAGCTCATCCGTAGCGTTCACCGGGGAGCTGTTTTTT	few	-	TRBV9	TRBJ2-2
CASSRGTSNTEAFF	TGTGCCAGCAGTCGAGGGACATCGAACACTGAAGCTTTCTTT	few	-	TRBV3-1/TRBV3-2	TRBJ1-1
CASSPDRVVNYGYTF	TGTGCCAGCTCACCAGACAGGGTCGTCAACTATGGCTACACCTTC	-	TRBD1	TRBV18	TRBJ1-2
CASSFGQGDWAYEQYF	TGTGCCAGCAGCTTCGGACAGGGGGATTGGGCCTACGAGCAGTACTTC	-	TRBD1	TRBV7-2	TRBJ2-7
CASSPGEHNYNEQFF	TGTGCCAGCAGCCCCGGGGAACACAACTACAATGAGCAGTTCTTC	-	-	TRBV9	TRBJ2-1